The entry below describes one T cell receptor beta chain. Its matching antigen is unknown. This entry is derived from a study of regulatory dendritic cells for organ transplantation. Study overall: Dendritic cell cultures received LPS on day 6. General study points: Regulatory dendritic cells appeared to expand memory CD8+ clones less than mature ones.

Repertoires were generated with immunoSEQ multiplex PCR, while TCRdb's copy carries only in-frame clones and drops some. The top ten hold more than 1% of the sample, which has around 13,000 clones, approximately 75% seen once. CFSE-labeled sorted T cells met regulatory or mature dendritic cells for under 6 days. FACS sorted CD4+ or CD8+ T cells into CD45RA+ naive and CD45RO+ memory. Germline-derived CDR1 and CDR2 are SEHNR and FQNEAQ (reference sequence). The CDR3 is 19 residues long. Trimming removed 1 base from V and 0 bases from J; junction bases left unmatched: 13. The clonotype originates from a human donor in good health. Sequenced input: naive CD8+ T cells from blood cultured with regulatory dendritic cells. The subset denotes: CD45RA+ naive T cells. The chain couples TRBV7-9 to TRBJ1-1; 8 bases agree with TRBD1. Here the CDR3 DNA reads TGTGCCAGCAGCTTAGGGGGGGGATGGACAGGGCATATGAACACTGAAGCTTTCTTT. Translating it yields CASSLGGGWTGHMNTEAFF.